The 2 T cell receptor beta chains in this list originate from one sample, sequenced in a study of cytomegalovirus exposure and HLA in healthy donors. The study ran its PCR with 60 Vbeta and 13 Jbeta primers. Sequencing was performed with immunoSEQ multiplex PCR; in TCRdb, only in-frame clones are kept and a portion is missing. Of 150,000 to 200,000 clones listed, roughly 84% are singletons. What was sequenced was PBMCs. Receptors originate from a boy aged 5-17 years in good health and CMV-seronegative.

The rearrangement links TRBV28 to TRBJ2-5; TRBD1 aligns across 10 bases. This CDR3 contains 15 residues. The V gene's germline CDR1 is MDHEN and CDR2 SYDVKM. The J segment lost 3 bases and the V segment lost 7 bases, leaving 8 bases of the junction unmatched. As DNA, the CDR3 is TGTGCCAGCACCACGTGGGGGACAGGGGAAGAGACCCAGTACTTC. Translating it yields CASTTWGTGEETQYF. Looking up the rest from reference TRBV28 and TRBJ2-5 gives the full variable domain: DVKVTQSSRYLVKRTGEKVFLECVQDMDHENMFWYRQDPGLGLRLIYFSYDVKMKEKGDIPEGYSVSREKKERFSLILESASTNQTSMYLCASTTWGTGEETQYFGPGTRLLVL.

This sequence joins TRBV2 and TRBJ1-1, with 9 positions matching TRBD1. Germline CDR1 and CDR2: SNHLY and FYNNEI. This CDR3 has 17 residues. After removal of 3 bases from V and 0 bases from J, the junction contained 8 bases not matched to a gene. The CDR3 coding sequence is TGTGCCAGCAGTGAGCTCGGGACAGGGCATATGAACACTGAAGCTTTCTTT. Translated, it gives CASSELGTGHMNTEAFF.